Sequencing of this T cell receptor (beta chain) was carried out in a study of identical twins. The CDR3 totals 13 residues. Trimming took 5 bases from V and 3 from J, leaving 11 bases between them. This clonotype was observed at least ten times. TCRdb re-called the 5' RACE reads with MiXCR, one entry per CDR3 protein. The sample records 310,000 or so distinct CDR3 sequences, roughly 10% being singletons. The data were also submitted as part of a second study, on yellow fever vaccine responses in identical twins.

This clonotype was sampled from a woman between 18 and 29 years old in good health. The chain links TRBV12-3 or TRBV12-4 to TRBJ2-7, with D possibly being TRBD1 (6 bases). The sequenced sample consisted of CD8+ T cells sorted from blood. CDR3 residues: CASSPRTDYEQYF. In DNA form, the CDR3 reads TGTGCCAGCAGTCCTAGGACAGACTACGAGCAGTACTTC.